Below, 25 T cell receptor beta chains from the same sample are listed, as sequenced in a study of cytomegalovirus exposure and HLA in healthy donors. A multiplex PCR was run with 60 Vbeta primers and 13 Jbeta primers. Here immunoSEQ multiplex PCR was the method, and the copy in TCRdb shows in-frame clones only, minus some. The sample has about 140,000 clones, over 60% seen once. Sequencing was performed on PBMCs. The receptors were gathered from a male donor in good health and CMV-seropositive.

This chain uses TRBV6-5 with TRBJ1-1; D gene ambiguous. This CDR3 comprises 14 residues. The germline gives CDR1 MNHEY, CDR2 SVGAGI. V was cut by 2 bases and J by 1 base, with 8 bases left in between. The CDR3 coding sequence is TGTGCCAGCAGTTACGAGAATCAGAACACTGAAGCTTTCTTT. This gives the protein CASSYENQNTEAFF.

Of note for this clone: One end of the junction does not line up with germline, which may come from a read error. This chain links TRBV7-9 with TRBJ2-1; D unclear. This CDR3 comprises 17 residues. Germline V gene lookup returns CDR1 SEHNR and CDR2 FQNEAQ (reference sequence). For the CDR3, the DNA is TGTTCCAGCAGCTTAGTAGTTAGCCCCAGCTCCTACAATGAGCAGTTCTTC. It is translated as CSSSLVVSPSSYNEQFF.

The J gene is TRBJ2-4, the V gene TRBV7-3; 7 nucleotides line up with TRBD1. Germline CDR1 reads SGHTA; CDR2 reads FQGTGA. The V gene end was trimmed by 4 bases and the J gene end by 1 base; junction bases not matched to a gene: 1. The CDR3 sequence is 14 residues long. The DNA for the CDR3 is TGTGCCAGCAGCTCGGGACAGGCCAAAAACATTCAGTACTTC. Translated: CASSSGQAKNIQYF.

The J gene is TRBJ2-7, the V gene TRBV7-9, with TRBD1 as a possible D gene (5 bases). The CDR3 covers 15 residues. V shed 5 bases and J shed 3 bases, with 17 bases lying between them. Looked up from germline, CDR1 is SEHNR and CDR2 is FQNEAQ (reference sequence). The CDR3 is CASSPALGRDYEQYF. As DNA, the CDR3 is TGTGCCAGCAGCCCTGCCTTGGGCAGGGACTACGAGCAGTACTTC.

This clone was seen a single time. Mismatch with germline at one junction end may stem from a read error. The chain uses TRBV7-9 and TRBJ2-5, with unresolved D. Germline loops: CDR1 SEHNR, CDR2 FQNEAQ (reference sequence). This CDR3 spans 18 amino acids. The CDR3 DNA sequence: TGTTCCAGCAGCAACTTACGTTCTCGGTTAAGCTCCCAAGAGACCCAGTACTTC. Translated, it gives CSSSNLRSRLSSQETQYF.

V and J are TRBV6-5 and TRBJ1-5; no clear D. The CDR3 consists of 15 residues. Germline values: CDR1 MNHEY, CDR2 SVGAGI. V was pared by 6 bases and J by 0 bases, with 12 bases between. Here the CDR3 reads CASRRTEDSNQPQHF. For the CDR3, the DNA is TGTGCCAGCAGAAGAACAGAAGATAGCAATCAGCCCCAGCATTTT.

This clone has only a few counts. This rearrangement joins TRBV5-4 to TRBJ2-5; 9 bases fit TRBD2. V was pared by 4 bases and J by 5 bases, with 3 bases of the junction left unmatched. Germline V gene sequence: CDR1 SGHNT, CDR2 YYREEE (reference sequence). CDR3 length: 13 amino acids. This chain's CDR3 is CASSRTSDETQYF. The CDR3 nucleotides are TGTGCCAGCAGCCGGACTAGCGATGAGACCCAGTACTTC.

The chain is built from TRBV6-5 and TRBJ2-7; 8 bases are a match to TRBD1. Trimming cost V 5 bases and J 6 bases; bases outside gene matches: 9. Germline V gene lookup returns CDR1 MNHEY and CDR2 SVGAGI. The CDR3 has 14 residues. CDR3 nucleotide sequence: TGTGCCAGCAGTCCCCGGACAGGGACGGGCGAGCAGTACTTC. It encodes CASSPRTGTGEQYF.

V usage is TRBV4-1 and J usage is TRBJ2-7, with unresolved D. The CDR3 consists of 17 residues. Trimming took off 3 bases at V and 2 bases at J, with 20 bases between the two ends. Looked up from germline, CDR1 is MGHRA and CDR2 is YSYEKL. DNA of the CDR3: TGCGCCAGCAGCCAGGTTCCCGGCGGTCTAGTCCCCTACGAGCAGTACTTC. Protein: CASSQVPGGLVPYEQYF.

This chain joins TRBV7-9 and TRBJ2-7; 12 bases fit TRBD1. The CDR3 sequence is 15 residues long. CDR1 is SEHNR and CDR2 is FQNEAQ in the germline V gene (reference sequence). The ends lost 3 bases at V and 7 bases at J; junction bases unmatched: 7. In DNA form, the CDR3 reads TGTGCCAGCAGCTTGGGACAGGGGGCGCATTTAGAGCAGTACTTC. This translates into CASSLGQGAHLEQYF.

This clone was detected only once. The rearrangement links TRBV4-2 to TRBJ2-5; 9 bases map to TRBD2. The CDR3 is 17 amino acids. V lost 3 bases to trimming and J lost 4 bases; unmatched junction nucleotides: 12. Germline loops: CDR1 LGHNA, CDR2 YNFKEQ. CDR3 protein: CASSQGNLAGQRETQYF. The CDR3 DNA follows: TGTGCCAGCAGCCAGGGCAATCTAGCGGGGCAGCGAGAGACCCAGTACTTC.

The rearrangement joins TRBV10-3 to TRBJ1-5; 10 nucleotides align to TRBD1. The CDR3 length is 18 residues. Germline trimming cut 3 bases from V and 6 bases from J; bases unmatched to any gene: 14. CDR1 and CDR2 (germline): ENHRY, SYGVKD. For the CDR3, the DNA is TGTGCCATCAGTGACTCCGTTTGGGGGACAGGGGTGTCTCAGCCCCAGCATTTT. It translates to CAISDSVWGTGVSQPQHF.

V is TRBV9 and J is TRBJ2-3; D gene uncertain. The ends were cut back, 6 bases at V and 4 bases at J, with 15 bases in the middle. Germline loops: CDR1 SGDLS, CDR2 YYNGEE. The CDR3 extends over 14 amino acids. CDR3 DNA sequence: TGTGCCAGCACTCAGGATTTTGGCGCAGATACGCAGTATTTT. Translation: CASTQDFGADTQYF.

This clone was counted only a few times. V and J are TRBV9 and TRBJ1-1; maybe TRBD1 (5 bases). V lost 3 bases and J lost 0, with 6 bases in between. Looked up from germline, CDR1 is SGDLS and CDR2 is YYNGEE. The CDR3 totals 13 residues. The CDR3 reads CASSDRMNTEAFF. CDR3 nucleotides: TGTGCCAGCAGCGACAGGATGAACACTGAAGCTTTCTTT. Full variable domain (outside the CDR3, taken from reference TRBV9 and TRBJ1-1): DSGVTQTPKHLITATGQRVTLRCSPRSGDLSVYWYQQSLDQGLQFLIQYYNGEERAKGNILERFSAQQFPDLHSELNLSSLELGDSALYFCASSDRMNTEAFFGQGTRLTVV.

The chain is built from TRBV15 and TRBJ2-1; TRBD1 might be the D (5 bases). Trimming removed 1 base from V and 0 bases from J, with 7 bases in between. The germline V gene encodes CDR1 LNHNV and CDR2 YYDKDF (reference sequence). The CDR3 consists of 15 residues. The CDR3 sequence: CATSRGQGSYNEQFF. CDR3 nucleotides: TGTGCCACCAGCAGAGGGCAGGGCTCCTACAATGAGCAGTTCTTC. Filled out from reference TRBV15 and TRBJ2-1, the complete variable domain reads DAMVIQNPRYQVTQFGKPVTLSCSQTLNHNVMYWYQQKSSQAPKLLFHYYDKDFNNEADTPDNFQSRRPNTSFCFLDIRSPGLGDTAMYLCATSRGQGSYNEQFFGPGTRLTVL.

The CDR3 nucleotides read TGTGCCAGCAGTTTAGGACAGTATGGCTACACCTTC. Translating it yields CASSLGQYGYTF. The chain recombines TRBV28 with TRBJ1-2; maybe TRBD1 (6 bases). Germline lookup yields CDR1 MDHEN and CDR2 SYDVKM. Trimming removed 2 bases at V and 5 bases at J, with 6 bases between. The CDR3 totals 12 residues.

The chain recombines TRBV7-9 with TRBJ1-2; the D is unclear. Trimming removed 5 bases from V and 4 bases from J, with 8 bases in between. The germline V gene encodes CDR1 SEHNR and CDR2 FQNEAQ (reference sequence). CDR3 size: 12 residues. CDR3 loop: CASSTDTYGYTF. CDR3 coding DNA: TGTGCCAGCAGCACTGATACCTATGGCTACACCTTC.

The gene calls are TRBV19 and TRBJ1-5; 8 bases match TRBD1. The V and J ends lost 8 bases and 6 bases, in that order; junction bases with no gene match: 6. CDR1 LNHDA and CDR2 SQIVND come from the germline V gene (reference sequence). CDR3 length: 13 amino acids. CDR3 amino acids: CASGRGQGQPQHF. CDR3 nucleotide sequence: TGTGCCAGTGGCAGGGGGCAGGGTCAGCCCCAGCATTTT.

J is TRBJ2-1 and V is TRBV28; 11 bases map to TRBD2. V lost 6 bases to trimming and J lost 6 bases; unmatched junction nucleotides: 10. The CDR3 extends over 16 amino acids. In germline, CDR1 is MDHEN, CDR2 SYDVKM. The CDR3 DNA follows: TGTGCCAGCAGGACGATAGCGGGAGGGCCCTCCAATGAGCAGTTCTTC. This sequence encodes CASRTIAGGPSNEQFF.

This clone appeared a single time. The chain uses TRBV6-5 and TRBJ1-6, with no clear D. The germline V gene encodes CDR1 MNHEY and CDR2 SVGAGI. The CDR3 loop spans 14 amino acids. V lost 2 bases, J lost 6 bases, and 8 bases lay in between. CDR3 sequence reads: CASSYLGSNSPLHF. CDR3 nucleotides: TGTGCCAGCAGTTACCTAGGTTCTAATTCACCCCTCCACTTT.

As DNA, the CDR3 is TGTGCCAGCAGCTTAGCTGGAGGCGGGACAGGGGGCGCGGGTCAGCCCCAGCATTTT. Protein: CASSLAGGGTGGAGQPQHF. The rearrangement links TRBV7-9 to TRBJ1-5; TRBD1 agrees at 12 bases. Germline V lookup: CDR1 SEHNR, CDR2 FQNEAQ (reference sequence). The CDR3 sequence is 19 residues long. J lost 6 bases, V lost 0 bases, and 12 bases had no gene match.

This sequence joins TRBV6-6 and TRBJ2-7; a weak D match, TRBD1 (6 bases). This CDR3 is 14 amino acids long. Trimming left V 0 bases short and J 3 bases short, with 9 bases between. Germline V lookup: CDR1 MNHNY, CDR2 SVGAGI (reference sequence). The CDR3 protein is CASSYSQGSYEQYF. The CDR3 nucleotides read TGTGCCAGCAGTTACTCTCAGGGGAGCTACGAGCAGTACTTC.

The V gene is TRBV5-6, the J gene TRBJ2-1; 10 bases align to TRBD2. Germline V gene lookup returns CDR1 SGHDT and CDR2 YYEEEE. V dropped 2 bases and J dropped 4; count of bases not matched to a gene: 15. CDR3 length: 19 amino acids. The CDR3 nucleotides read TGTGCCAGCAGCTTCGGGGCTAGCGGGAGAGGGGGGACGTACAATGAGCAGTTCTTC. As protein: CASSFGASGRGGTYNEQFF.

This chain links TRBV4-2 with TRBJ1-5; D might be TRBD1 (6 bases). V lost 1 base and J lost 6, with 13 bases in between. The CDR3 totals 15 residues. CDR1 and CDR2 from the germline V gene are LGHNA and YNFKEQ. This CDR3 is CASSQVMGAGQPQHF. The CDR3 DNA sequence: TGTGCCAGCAGCCAAGTAATGGGGGCTGGTCAGCCCCAGCATTTT.

J is TRBJ2-7 and V is TRBV5-4; 9 nucleotides match TRBD1. After removal of 3 bases from V and 4 bases from J, the junction contained 5 bases not matched to a gene. CDR3 length equals 14 residues. CDR1 is SGHNT, CDR2 YYREEE, per germline (reference sequence). The CDR3 DNA reads as TGTGCCAGCAGCTGGGGACAGGGCCGTTACGAGCAGTACTTC. Translated, it gives CASSWGQGRYEQYF.